The rows below give T cell receptor beta chains drawn from one sample of a study of cytomegalovirus exposure and HLA in healthy donors. TCRdb's table, derived via immunoSEQ multiplex PCR, lists solely in-frame clones and lacks some. The sample holds 110,000 to 150,000 clones, 77% seen once. The specimen was PBMCs. All receptors come from a male donor in good health and CMV-seronegative. Each CDR3 is given with its conserved first and last residue. D genes are given only for firm matches.

d_call	v_call	j_call	cdr3_nt	cdr3_aa
-	TRBV18	TRBJ1-3	TGTGCCAGCTCACCAGACAAGGCAGGCTCTGGAAACACCATATATTTT	CASSPDKAGSGNTIYF
-	TRBV7-9	TRBJ1-2	TGTTCCAGCAGCCCTGTTGGTTCTGGCGGAGCCTTCTATGGCTACACCTTC	CSSSPVGSGGAFYGYTF
TRBD1	TRBV27	TRBJ1-1	TGTGCCAGCAGTTCCCCCGGGACAGGGACCTATGAAGCTTTCTTT	CASSSPGTGTYEAFF
TRBD1	TRBV27	TRBJ2-3	TGTGCCAGCAGTTTTAACAGGGGTCGCACAGATACGCAGTATTTT	CASSFNRGRTDTQYF
-	TRBV7-9	TRBJ1-1	TGTTCCAGCAGCTCCCCCATGGGAAGTGGGTTCGGGAGAACTGAAGCTTTCTTT	CSSSSPMGSGFGRTEAFF
-	TRBV7-8	TRBJ2-3	TGTGCCAGCAGCTCCCCGGGCACAGATACGCAGTATTTT	CASSSPGTDTQYF
TRBD1	TRBV10-2	TRBJ2-7	TGCGCCAGCAGTGACCAGGGGGTTGTCGAGCAGTACTTC	CASSDQGVVEQYF
-	TRBV25-1	TRBJ2-1	TGTGCCAGCAGTCCCCCGACACAACTTTACAATGAGCAGTTCTTC	CASSPPTQLYNEQFF
-	TRBV2	TRBJ1-1	TGTGCCAGCAGGCAGGGATCGACAGAGTACAAAGCTTTCTTT	CASRQGSTEYKAFF
-	TRBV28	TRBJ2-5	TGTGCCAGCAGTGACGGGGGCGGGATGATGGGGCGGGGGGAGACCCAGTACTTC	CASSDGGGMMGRGETQYF